The 27 T cell receptor beta chains below were found in one sample sequenced in a study of cytomegalovirus exposure and HLA in healthy donors (dated by TCRdb to 2015 to 2018). The library was produced with the immunoSEQ multiplex PCR assay. A mixture of 60 forward primers for TCR Vbeta segments and 13 reverse primers for TCR Jbeta segments was used in the multiplex PCR. This is the immuneACCESS table as TCRdb keeps it, with only in-frame sequences that have V and J called. A part of the clones is gone; compared with another copy, unresolved V genes explain less than half, and the rest is unexplained. The sample contains over 110,000 clones, 82% of them found a single time. Clones ranked in the top ten supply around 2.5% of the sample. The sequencing sample was made of PBMCs. The receptors originated from a male donor in good health and CMV-seronegative.

The chain has TRBV5-1 and TRBJ2-1, with TRBD2 identical over 7 bases. V gave up 0 bases and J gave up 9 bases; unmatched junction bases: 9. The CDR3 has 15 amino acids. Germline-derived CDR1 and CDR2 are SGHRS and YFSETQ. The CDR3, as DNA: TGCGCCAGCAGCTTGGGCGGGGGAGGGAGTGGTGAGCAGTTCTTC. It is translated as CASSLGGGGSGEQFF.

V and J are TRBV27 and TRBJ2-2; 8 bases line up with TRBD1. The V and J ends lost 3 bases and 4 bases, in that order; junction bases with no gene match: 1. Per the germline V gene, CDR1 is MNHEY and CDR2 is SMNVEV (reference sequence). This CDR3 comprises 14 residues. DNA of the CDR3: TGTGCCAGCAGTTTCGACAGGGGCACCGGGGAGCTGTTTTTT. This translates into CASSFDRGTGELFF.

This chain uses TRBV4-3 with TRBJ2-5; D remains unclear. V was trimmed by 1 base and J by 7 bases, leaving 16 bases between them. The germline gives CDR1 LGHNA, CDR2 YSLEER. The CDR3 has 15 amino acids. The CDR3 DNA is TGCGCCAGCAGCCAAGGTGTCTCCCGGTCGGGGACCCAGTACTTC. Translated, it gives CASSQGVSRSGTQYF.

There are a few counts of this clone. The genes are TRBV25-1 and TRBJ2-5, with TRBD1 matching 9 bases. Germline V gives CDR1 MGHDK, CDR2 SYGVNS. The V gene end was trimmed by 2 bases and the J gene end by 3 bases; junction bases not matched to a gene: 7. The CDR3 loop spans 16 amino acids. The CDR3 protein is CASSEGGQGAKETQYF. DNA for the CDR3: TGTGCCAGCAGTGAAGGGGGACAGGGTGCAAAAGAGACCCAGTACTTC.

This chain connects TRBV6-6 to TRBJ1-1; possible D gene TRBD1, 6 bases. V lost 7 bases and J lost 10, with 16 bases in between. CDR3 length: 12 amino acids. CDR1 is MNHNY, CDR2 SVGAGI, per germline (reference sequence). CDR3 loop: CASIQGGIGAFF. CDR3 coding DNA: TGTGCCAGCATACAGGGAGGGATCGGAGCTTTCTTT.

The chain recombines TRBV5-1 with TRBJ2-1; 8 bases fit TRBD2. The length of the CDR3 is 15 residues. Trimming took 2 bases from V and 8 from J; bases not matched to a gene: 9. Germline assignment: CDR1 SGHRS and CDR2 YFSETQ. CDR3 nucleotide sequence: TGCGCCAGCAGCTTTCGAAGCGGGAGTCAGTATGAGCAGTTCTTC. It is translated as CASSFRSGSQYEQFF.

The chain employs TRBV28 and TRBJ2-2; 9 bases agree with TRBD2. Germline V CDR1 and CDR2: MDHEN, SYDVKM. Unmatched junction bases numbered 5, after V lost 3 bases and J lost 6 bases. The CDR3 length is 15 residues. The CDR3 bases are TGTGCCAGCAGTTTTAGCGGGAGTAGGGCCGGGGAGCTGTTTTTT. Its protein product is CASSFSGSRAGELFF.

The genes are TRBV11-2 and TRBJ2-7; a weak D match, TRBD1 (5 bases). The CDR3 consists of 16 residues. Trimming removed 5 bases from V and 3 bases from J, with 20 bases in between. Germline values: CDR1 SGHAT, CDR2 FQNNGV. As DNA, the CDR3 is TGTGCCAGCAGCCCAATCGAGTCAAGGGGAAGCTACGAGCAGTACTTC. This codes for CASSPIESRGSYEQYF.

The gene calls are TRBV27 and TRBJ2-7; 7 bases map to TRBD2. The CDR3 contains 14 residues. V trimming: 1 base; J trimming: 9 bases; junction bases outside the gene matches: 9. The germline V gene has CDR1 MNHEY and CDR2 SMNVEV (reference sequence). DNA for the CDR3: TGTGCCAGCAGTTTATTTGTCGGGGGGAGGGGGCAGTACTTC. This sequence encodes CASSLFVGGRGQYF.

This CDR3 reads CASSQDGTSGAYNEQFF. The CDR3 nucleotides read TGCGCCAGCAGCCAAGACGGCACTAGCGGGGCCTACAATGAGCAGTTCTTC. The gene calls are TRBV4-3 and TRBJ2-1, with 10 positions matching TRBD2. With V trimmed by 0 bases and J by 2 bases, 4 bases remained unmatched. CDR1 LGHNA and CDR2 YSLEER come from the germline V gene. The CDR3 covers 17 residues.

This clone was seen a few times. The CDR3 coding sequence is TGTGCCAGCAGCCAAGTGCGACACGCCTCGGCTGGGGCCAACGTCCTGACTTTC. Translated, it gives CASSQVRHASAGANVLTF. This chain links TRBV4-2 with TRBJ2-6; D is undetermined. CDR3 length: 18 amino acids. Germline values: CDR1 LGHNA, CDR2 YNFKEQ. Trimming shortened V by 1 base and J by 2 bases, and 15 bases separated the two germline ends.

J is TRBJ2-1 and V is TRBV14, with 12 bases matching TRBD2. The CDR3 is 22 residues long. Per germline, CDR1 SGHDN and CDR2 FVKESK. J lost 8 bases, V lost 2 bases, and 25 bases had no gene match. The CDR3 nucleotides are TGTGCCAGCAGCCAAAGCGCGGAACTCCTCTCGCCTAGCGGGAGGGCCGGGGATGAGCAGTTCTTC. It codes for CASSQSAELLSPSGRAGDEQFF. Complete variable domain (other parts from reference TRBV14 and TRBJ2-1): EAGVTQFPSHSVIEKGQTVTLRCDPISGHDNLYWYRRVMGKEIKFLLHFVKESKQDESGMPNNRFLAERTGGTYSTLKVQPAELEDSGVYFCASSQSAELLSPSGRAGDEQFFGPGTRLTVL.

The rearrangement links TRBV6-6 to TRBJ2-7, with D possibly matching TRBD1 (5 bases). Germline CDR1 reads MNHNY; CDR2 reads SVGAGI (reference sequence). The CDR3 has 14 amino acids. V lost 6 bases and J lost 0, with 12 bases in between. CDR3 protein: CASSPRVGSYEQYF. The CDR3 bases are TGTGCCAGCAGCCCCAGGGTGGGCTCCTACGAGCAGTACTTC.

V and J are TRBV29-1 and TRBJ2-5; D is possibly TRBD2 (5 bases). Near its end, the DNA agrees better with TRBJ2-7, so the J call may be wrong. The CDR3 length is 12 residues. Per the germline V gene, CDR1 is SQVTM and CDR2 is ANQGSEA. CDR3 DNA: TGCAGCGCCTGGACGGGGATCTACGAGCAGTACTTC. Translating it yields CSAWTGIYEQYF.

This clone was seen a handful of times. This CDR3 is also generated by other DNA sequences in the sample. The chain combines TRBV6-5 with TRBJ1-3; D ambiguous. The length of the CDR3 is 14 residues. V lost 2 bases, J lost 0 bases, and 5 bases lay in between. Germline-derived CDR1 and CDR2 are MNHEY and SVGAGI. Written as DNA, the CDR3 is TGTGCCAGCAGTTACCTCAGCTCTGGAAACACCATATATTTT. It yields the protein CASSYLSSGNTIYF.

The V and J genes are TRBV5-1 and TRBJ2-5; D not resolved. This CDR3 is 13 amino acids long. CDR1 and CDR2 from the germline V gene are SGHRS and YFSETQ. The V end lost 4 bases, the J end lost 0 bases, and 7 bases lay between the germline ends. The chain's CDR3 is CASSPQYQETQYF. The CDR3 DNA reads as TGCGCCAGCAGCCCCCAGTACCAAGAGACCCAGTACTTC.

This chain links TRBV27 with TRBJ2-7; 7 bases align to TRBD1. V dropped 5 bases and J dropped 1; count of bases not matched to a gene: 11. Germline V gene lookup returns CDR1 MNHEY and CDR2 SMNVEV (reference sequence). The CDR3 length is 16 residues. The CDR3 sequence is CASSPLQGLISYEQYF. In nucleotides, the CDR3 is TGTGCCAGCAGTCCTCTACAGGGGTTGATATCCTACGAGCAGTACTTC.

The rearrangement links TRBV6-5 to TRBJ2-1, with TRBD2 identical over 7 bases. This CDR3 region has 15 residues. Trimming cost V 6 bases and J 3 bases; bases outside gene matches: 8. Germline V gene sequence: CDR1 MNHEY, CDR2 SVGAGI. The CDR3 bases are TGTGCCAGCAGGAAGTGGGAGGGCTTCTACAATGAGCAGTTCTTC. This codes for CASRKWEGFYNEQFF.

This clone came up once. The V gene is TRBV5-6, the J gene TRBJ2-7; TRBD2 aligns across 8 bases. This CDR3 region has 12 residues. Per germline, CDR1 SGHDT and CDR2 YYEEEE. J gave up 12 bases and V 2 bases, and 7 bases lay outside the gene matches. CDR3 protein: CASSFASGGSYF. The CDR3 DNA follows: TGTGCCAGCAGCTTTGCGTCGGGAGGGTCGTACTTC. Using reference TRBV5-6 and TRBJ2-7 for the parts outside the CDR3, the full variable domain is DAGVTQSPTHLIKTRGQQVTLRCSPKSGHDTVSWYQQALGQGPQFIFQYYEEEERQRGNFPDRFSGHQFPNYSSELNVNALLLGDSALYLCASSFASGGSYFGPGTRLTVT.

V usage is TRBV6-6 and J usage is TRBJ1-1; TRBD1 agrees at 8 bases. Trimming removed 1 base from V and 5 bases from J; junction bases left unmatched: 3. Germline V CDR1 and CDR2: MNHNY, SVGAGI (reference sequence). The CDR3 spans 14 residues. CDR3 region: CASSYFDRGTEAFF. The CDR3 DNA reads TGTGCCAGCAGTTACTTCGACAGGGGTACTGAAGCTTTCTTT.

The gene calls are TRBV7-3 and TRBJ2-7; possibly TRBD2 for D (6 bases). Trimming stripped 1 base from V and 5 bases from J, with 15 bases between. CDR3 size: 15 residues. CDR1 and CDR2 from the germline V gene are SGHTA and FQGTGA. The CDR3 loop reads CASSLNGDWGDEQYF. The CDR3 DNA sequence: TGTGCCAGCAGCTTAAATGGGGACTGGGGTGACGAGCAGTACTTC.

J is TRBJ2-2 and V is TRBV7-2; maybe TRBD2 (6 bases). The CDR3 covers 15 residues. CDR1 is SGHTA and CDR2 is FQGNSA in the germline V gene. Trimming took 1 base from V and 5 from J, leaving 11 bases between them. In DNA, the CDR3 is TGTGCCAGCAGCTTAGTGGGGGGATGGACCGGGGAGCTGTTTTTT. It yields the protein CASSLVGGWTGELFF.

The CDR3 sequence: CASSFGGQSYEQYF. In DNA form, the CDR3 reads TGTGCCAGCAGCTTCGGGGGACAGAGCTACGAGCAGTACTTC. V is TRBV7-9 and J is TRBJ2-7; a possible D gene is TRBD1 (7 bases). The V end was cut by 3 bases, the J end by 3 bases, with 12 bases between. The CDR3 length is 14 residues. Germline V gene data show CDR1 as SEHNR and CDR2 as FQNEAQ (reference sequence).

The chain employs TRBV7-9 and TRBJ1-4, with D possibly TRBD1 on 6 matching bases. The CDR3 spans 15 residues. The germline V gene encodes CDR1 SEHNR and CDR2 FQNEAQ (reference sequence). V lost 3 bases, J lost 3 bases, and 11 bases lay in between. The DNA of the CDR3 is TGTGCCAGCAGCTTCCGACAGGTCCCTAATGAAAAACTGTTTTTT. Amino acids: CASSFRQVPNEKLFF.

This chain links TRBV2 with TRBJ2-6; TRBD2 matches 15 bases. This CDR3 comprises 19 residues. CDR1 and CDR2 from the germline V gene are SNHLY and FYNNEI. V lost 5 bases, J lost 0 bases, and 5 bases stayed unmatched. The CDR3 nucleotides read TGTGCCAGCAGTTTCGGACTAGCGGGGGGGCACTCTGGGGCCAACGTCCTGACTTTC. This gives the protein CASSFGLAGGHSGANVLTF.

Here the CDR3 reads CASSSGGSGSGANVLTF. CDR3 DNA: TGCGCCAGCAGCTCGGGGGGTAGCGGATCTGGGGCCAACGTCCTGACTTTC. The chain couples TRBV4-3 to TRBJ2-6; 7 nucleotides match TRBD2. The germline V gene encodes CDR1 LGHNA and CDR2 YSLEER. This CDR3 is 17 amino acids long. Trimming cost V 5 bases and J 1 base; bases outside gene matches: 8.

This chain uses TRBV28 with TRBJ2-3; 7 bases map to TRBD2. Germline loops: CDR1 MDHEN, CDR2 SYDVKM. V lost 3 bases, J lost 1 base, and 7 bases stayed unmatched. CDR3 size: 16 residues. Here the CDR3 reads CASSLGGGVGTDTQYF. CDR3 DNA sequence: TGTGCCAGCAGTTTGGGGGGGGGAGTTGGCACAGATACGCAGTATTTT.